This TCR beta chain was captured in a study of T cells in Graves' hyperthyroidism and ophthalmopathy. This CDR3 is built from 14 residues. From germline, CDR1 is SGHDT and CDR2 YYEEEE. The investigators amplified TCR beta CDR3 regions from RNA transcripts. The TCR CDR3 was amplified in a first-round RT-PCR using the HTBI primer set. TCRdb independently ran MiXCR on the multiplex PCR reads; one entry per CDR3 protein. The sample shows around 280,000 distinct CDR3 sequences, more than 10% of them seen only once. This receptor was identified in a woman aged 25 to 45 with Graves' hyperthyroidism that later progressed to Graves' ophthalmopathy. Sequencing was performed on blood. V gene TRBV5-6 combines with J gene TRBJ2-1; 10 nucleotides match TRBD2. The J call may be wrong; the DNA end is better matched by TRBJ2-7. DNA for the CDR3: TGTGCCAGCAGCTTAAGTCTAGCGGGAGATGAGCAGTACTTC. Translating it yields CASSLSLAGDEQYF.